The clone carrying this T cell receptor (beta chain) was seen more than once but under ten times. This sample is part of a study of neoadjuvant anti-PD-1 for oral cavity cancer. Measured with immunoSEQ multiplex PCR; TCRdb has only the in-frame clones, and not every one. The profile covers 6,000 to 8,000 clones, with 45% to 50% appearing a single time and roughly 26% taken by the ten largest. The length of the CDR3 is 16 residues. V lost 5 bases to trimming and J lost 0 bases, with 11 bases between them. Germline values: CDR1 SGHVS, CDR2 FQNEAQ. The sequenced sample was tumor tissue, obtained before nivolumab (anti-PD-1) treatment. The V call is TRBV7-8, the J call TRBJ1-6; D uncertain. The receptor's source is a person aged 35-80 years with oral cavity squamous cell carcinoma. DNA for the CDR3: TGTGCCAGCAGCCTAACGGCGAGCTCCTATAATTCACCCCTCCACTTT. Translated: CASSLTASSYNSPLHF.